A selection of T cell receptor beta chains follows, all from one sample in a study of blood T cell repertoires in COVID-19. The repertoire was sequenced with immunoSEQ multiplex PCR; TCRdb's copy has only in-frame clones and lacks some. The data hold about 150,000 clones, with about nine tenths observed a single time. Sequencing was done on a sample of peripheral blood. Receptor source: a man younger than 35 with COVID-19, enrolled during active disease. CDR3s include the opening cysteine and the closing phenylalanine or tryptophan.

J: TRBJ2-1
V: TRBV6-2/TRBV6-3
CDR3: CASSYSSGGRYNEQFF

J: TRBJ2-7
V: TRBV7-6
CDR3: CASSFTSGSSYEQYF

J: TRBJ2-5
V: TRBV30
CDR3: CAWSVQGRETQYF

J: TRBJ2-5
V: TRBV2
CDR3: CASSDSLADGETQYF

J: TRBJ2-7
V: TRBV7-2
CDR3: CASSLLPYSYEQYF

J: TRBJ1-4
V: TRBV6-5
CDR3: CASSRSGENEKLLF

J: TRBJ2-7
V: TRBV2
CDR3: CASRRPTGAYEQYF

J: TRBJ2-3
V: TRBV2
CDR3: CASSGASGIFTDTQYF

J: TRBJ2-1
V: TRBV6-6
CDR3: CASTLGRANEQFF

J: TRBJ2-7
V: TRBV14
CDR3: CASSQGPIGTLVSGSWGYEQYF

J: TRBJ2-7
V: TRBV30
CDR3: CACRVAAEQYF

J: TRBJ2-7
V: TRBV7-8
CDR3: CASSLRLAGAFEQYF

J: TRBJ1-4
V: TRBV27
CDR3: CASSGRDRFNEKLFF

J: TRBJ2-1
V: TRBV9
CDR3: CASSADLALEQFF

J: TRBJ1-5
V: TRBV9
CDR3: CASSAGTGDNQPQHF

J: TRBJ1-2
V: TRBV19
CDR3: CASSIDGSGGPGGYTF

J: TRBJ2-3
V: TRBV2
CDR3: CASMGQGWDNTQYF

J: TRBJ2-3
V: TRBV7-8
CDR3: CASSSGVGGTQYF

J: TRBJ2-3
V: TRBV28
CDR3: CASTPGGLASTDTQYF

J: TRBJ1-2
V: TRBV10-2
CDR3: CATREGPMGYGYTF

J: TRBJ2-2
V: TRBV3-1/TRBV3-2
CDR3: CASSQGTSGRAGELFF

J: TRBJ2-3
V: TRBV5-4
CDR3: CASSPPSTDTQYF

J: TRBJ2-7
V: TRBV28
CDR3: CASSLFGDEQYF

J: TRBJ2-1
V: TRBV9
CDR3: CASSAHQARTGGYNEQFF

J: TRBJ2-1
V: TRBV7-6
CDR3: CASSLGPSIYNEQFF

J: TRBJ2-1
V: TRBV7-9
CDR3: CASSGPGTRNEQFF

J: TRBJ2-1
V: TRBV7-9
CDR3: CASSFGGTEQFF

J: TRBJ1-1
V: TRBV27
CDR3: CASRPFDRVRAFF

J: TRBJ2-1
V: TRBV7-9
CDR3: CASSRTSGRKGGPYNEQFF

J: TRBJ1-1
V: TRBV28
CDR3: CASSLDGMTGAAFF

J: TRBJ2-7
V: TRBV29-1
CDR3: CSVNTGTSYEQYF

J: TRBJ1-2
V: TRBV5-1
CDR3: CASSLFGDIANYGYTF

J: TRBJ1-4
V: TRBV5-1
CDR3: CASSPARKLLF

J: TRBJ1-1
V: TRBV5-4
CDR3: CASSFRGMNTEAFF

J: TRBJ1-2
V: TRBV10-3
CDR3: CAISDSTGGGYTF

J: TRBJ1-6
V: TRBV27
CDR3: CASRSAGSSPLHF

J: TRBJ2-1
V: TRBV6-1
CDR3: CASSEAGLGVAALVEQFF

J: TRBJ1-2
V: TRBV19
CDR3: CASTPGLETYGYTF

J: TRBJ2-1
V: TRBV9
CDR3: CASSSHPAGTSGSNEQFF

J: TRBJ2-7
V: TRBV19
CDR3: CASSPTSGRSHEQYF

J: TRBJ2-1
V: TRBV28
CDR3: CASTSPGIYNEQFF

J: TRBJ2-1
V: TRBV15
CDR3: CATSGGQVTYNEQFF

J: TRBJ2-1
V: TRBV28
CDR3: CASSFWTSGRRASSYNEQFF

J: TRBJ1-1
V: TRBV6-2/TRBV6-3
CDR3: CASSDRGSSTEAFF

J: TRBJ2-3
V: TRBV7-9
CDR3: CASSYAPARTGGDTDTQYF